Below are 30 T cell receptor beta chains sequenced from a single sample in a study of cytotoxic CD8 clonotypes in ibrutinib-treated CLL. Profiled with immunoSEQ multiplex PCR; TCRdb holds only in-frame clones, not every one. The sample includes 160,000 or so clones, approximately 90% of them seen just once. Source: PBMCs, taken at disease progression, from a patient treated with ibrutinib. These receptors all come from a human donor with chronic lymphocytic leukemia.

The chain combines TRBV2 with TRBJ2-7; no firm D call. There are 13 residues in the CDR3. Trimming stripped 3 bases from V and 1 base from J, with 7 bases between. Germline V gives CDR1 SNHLY, CDR2 FYNNEI. For the CDR3, the DNA is TGTGCCAGCAGTGAGATAGTTTCCTACGAGCAGTACTTC. Translating gives CASSEIVSYEQYF.

V gene TRBV29-1 combines with J gene TRBJ2-7; 8 bases match TRBD2. The V and J ends lost 0 bases and 7 bases, in that order; junction bases with no gene match: 20. CDR1 and CDR2 (germline): SQVTM, ANQGSEA. The CDR3 loop spans 18 amino acids. CDR3 protein: CSVEDPSGSSGSGSEQYF. CDR3 bases: TGCAGCGTTGAAGATCCCAGCGGGAGCTCGGGAAGTGGGAGTGAGCAGTACTTC.

The chain has TRBV15 and TRBJ1-2; D uncertain. The germline V gene encodes CDR1 LNHNV and CDR2 YYDKDF (reference sequence). CDR3 length: 17 amino acids. V was clipped by 1 base and J by 8 bases, with 23 bases between them. The CDR3 DNA reads TGTGCCACCAGCAGAGTGCCCGCCTACAGTGTACAAGGGGGCTACACCTTC. This gives the protein CATSRVPAYSVQGGYTF.

Here the CDR3 reads CATSRGADRLVYSEKLFF. The CDR3 DNA reads as TGTGCCACCAGCAGAGGAGCGGATAGGCTGGTTTACAGTGAAAAACTGTTTTTT. The chain links TRBV15 to TRBJ1-4; D unresolved. V was cut by 1 base and J by 7 bases, with 22 bases left in between. This CDR3 contains 18 residues. Per the germline V gene, CDR1 is LNHNV and CDR2 is YYDKDF (reference sequence).

V gene TRBV28 combines with J gene TRBJ2-7; TRBD2 matches 16 bases. Germline CDR1 is MDHEN and CDR2 is SYDVKM. The CDR3 runs 16 residues. Trimming removed 5 bases from V and 2 bases from J; junction bases left unmatched: 3. The CDR3: CASSAGLAGGPYEQYF. In DNA, the CDR3 is TGTGCCAGCAGTGCGGGACTAGCGGGAGGGCCCTACGAGCAGTACTTC.

This chain uses TRBV2 with TRBJ2-5; 9 bases are shared with TRBD2. The CDR3 runs 14 residues. Germline CDR1 SNHLY, CDR2 FYNNEI. Trimming took 4 bases from V and 8 from J; bases not matched to a gene: 8. CDR3 nucleotides: TGTGCCAGCAGTGCACAAGCGGGAGGTACCACCCAGTACTTC. This translates into CASSAQAGGTTQYF.

This rearrangement joins TRBV9 to TRBJ2-7; no clear D. Per germline, CDR1 SGDLS and CDR2 YYNGEE. CDR3 length: 16 residues. With 0 bases removed from V and 7 bases from J, the gap between germline ends came to 20 bases. CDR3 in amino acids: CASSVGENTGWEEQYF. In DNA form, the CDR3 reads TGTGCCAGCAGCGTAGGAGAGAATACGGGCTGGGAAGAGCAGTACTTC.

The CDR3: CSVARQTMNTEAFF. The DNA of the CDR3 is TGCAGCGTTGCGCGACAGACAATGAACACTGAAGCTTTCTTT. This chain joins TRBV29-1 and TRBJ1-1, with D perhaps TRBD1 (5 bases). V lost 4 bases and J 0 bases, leaving 12 bases between the germline ends. Germline V gene data show CDR1 as SQVTM and CDR2 as ANQGSEA. The CDR3 is 14 amino acids.

The CDR3 reads CASSPTRETQYF. CDR3 sequence (DNA): TGTGCCAGCAGCCCTACCCGGGAGACCCAGTACTTC. The V gene is TRBV11-2, the J gene TRBJ2-5; D is unresolved. The CDR3 covers 12 residues. Deletions cut 5 bases from V and 5 bases from J, with 9 bases between. Germline CDR1 SGHAT, CDR2 FQNNGV.

This clone appeared once. This chain links TRBV5-1 with TRBJ2-3; D remains ambiguous. The CDR3 contains 14 residues. Germline V gene lookup returns CDR1 SGHRS and CDR2 YFSETQ. V lost 1 base and J lost 5, with 11 bases in between. The CDR3 sequence is CASSLPMMIDTQYF. In DNA, the CDR3 is TGCGCCAGCAGCTTGCCCATGATGATAGATACGCAGTATTTT.

This chain connects TRBV5-6 to TRBJ2-2; D is unresolved. Germline V lookup: CDR1 SGHDT, CDR2 YYEEEE. There are 14 residues in the CDR3. The V and J ends lost 2 bases and 1 base respectively, with 6 bases between them. The CDR3 protein is CASSFTLNTGELFF. The CDR3 DNA reads as TGTGCCAGCAGCTTCACTCTGAACACCGGGGAGCTGTTTTTT.

This clone was seen only once. The CDR3 reads CASSFFGYDGYTF. The CDR3 bases are TGTGCCAGCAGCTTCTTCGGGTATGATGGCTACACCTTC. The gene calls are TRBV7-3 and TRBJ1-2; D is unclear. CDR1 SGHTA and CDR2 FQGTGA come from the germline V gene. This CDR3 has 13 residues. V dropped 3 bases and J dropped 6 bases, with 11 bases sitting between them.

The chain couples TRBV5-1 to TRBJ2-3; tentatively, D is TRBD2 (6 bases). Germline assignment: CDR1 SGHRS and CDR2 YFSETQ. Between the trimmed V and J ends, which lost 3 bases and 4 bases, there was a span of 18 bases. This CDR3 spans 16 amino acids. The CDR3 DNA reads TGCGCCAGCAGCTCCCATGGGGTGCGGGGCCCAGATACGCAGTATTTT. Its protein product is CASSSHGVRGPDTQYF.

CDR3 nucleotides: TGTGCCAGCAGCGGGAGTGCTTCCAAGGTCGCGGCCGGGGAGCTGTTTTTT. It is translated as CASSGSASKVAAGELFF. The V gene is TRBV7-8, the J gene TRBJ2-2, with D possibly being TRBD2 (5 bases). This CDR3 has 17 residues. Germline CDR1 is SGHVS and CDR2 is FQNEAQ. V shed 5 bases and J shed 6 bases, with 22 bases lying between them.

This clone was found once. V is TRBV7-3 and J is TRBJ2-1; 8 bases agree with TRBD1. The CDR3 is 16 amino acids. CDR1 and CDR2 from the germline V gene are SGHTA and FQGTGA. The trim removed 1 base at V and 1 base at J, leaving 3 bases unmatched. CDR3 residues: CASSLKDRASYNEQFF. DNA for the CDR3: TGTGCCAGCAGCTTAAAGGACAGGGCTTCCTACAATGAGCAGTTCTTC.

The V gene is TRBV28, the J gene TRBJ2-1, with TRBD2 matching 8 bases. J gave up 4 bases and V 4 bases, and 9 bases lay outside the gene matches. CDR1 and CDR2 from the germline V gene are MDHEN and SYDVKM. This CDR3 is built from 16 residues. The CDR3 region has the DNA TGTGCCAGCAGTTCTTTCAGGACTAGCAATTACAATGAGCAGTTCTTC. The encoded protein is CASSSFRTSNYNEQFF.

The genes are TRBV20-1 and TRBJ1-2; D is undetermined. CDR1 is DFQATT and CDR2 is SNEGSKA in the germline V gene (reference sequence). V lost 7 bases to trimming and J lost 1 base, with 7 bases between them. This CDR3 is 11 amino acids long. The CDR3 sequence is CSVWSNYGYTF. Here the CDR3 DNA reads TGCAGTGTTTGGAGTAACTATGGCTACACCTTC.

V is TRBV6-1 and J is TRBJ1-2; possibly TRBD1 for D (5 bases). With 6 bases removed from V and 7 bases from J, the gap between germline ends came to 18 bases. Germline lookup yields CDR1 MNHNS and CDR2 SASEGT. The CDR3 loop spans 14 amino acids. As DNA, the CDR3 is TGTGCCAGCAGGGGGGACGAGGAAAGTCGTGGCTACACCTTC. Translating it yields CASRGDEESRGYTF.

The chain combines TRBV6-5 with TRBJ2-1; 8 positions match TRBD2. There are 15 residues in the CDR3. Germline CDR1 and CDR2: MNHEY and SVGAGI. V trimming: 5 bases; J trimming: 4 bases; junction bases outside the gene matches: 7. The DNA of the CDR3 is TGTGCCAGCAGTCAATCCGGGGGGGAATACAATGAGCAGTTCTTC. Translated: CASSQSGGEYNEQFF.

This sequence joins TRBV11-3 and TRBJ2-3; weak D call: TRBD2 (5 bases). CDR3 length equals 13 residues. Germline CDR1 SGHNT, CDR2 YENEEA. Trimming pared 3 bases from V and 12 bases from J, leaving 16 bases between. The DNA of the CDR3 is TGTGCCAGCAGCTTTTCTAGCAGCGAGTCCCAGTATTTT. Its translation: CASSFSSSESQYF.

CDR3 protein: CASSGAGGRYQNIQYF. Written as DNA, the CDR3 is TGTGCCAGCAGTGGAGCGGGAGGACGGTACCAAAACATTCAGTACTTC. The rearrangement joins TRBV25-1 to TRBJ2-4, with 9 bases lining up with TRBD2. The junction had 9 bases not matched to a gene; V was cut back by 4 bases and J by 5 bases. The CDR3 is 16 amino acids. Looked up from germline, CDR1 is MGHDK and CDR2 is SYGVNS.

The V gene is TRBV19, the J gene TRBJ2-1; TRBD2 agrees at 13 bases. The J segment lost 7 bases and the V segment lost 3 bases, leaving 9 bases of the junction unmatched. CDR3 length: 17 amino acids. From germline, CDR1 is LNHDA and CDR2 SQIVND (reference sequence). The CDR3 sequence: CASSMARLAGGRNEQFF. The CDR3 DNA sequence: TGTGCCAGTAGTATGGCCCGACTAGCGGGAGGTAGGAATGAGCAGTTCTTC.

The genes are TRBV9 and TRBJ2-2, with a weak D call TRBD1 (6 bases). V gave up 0 bases and J gave up 7 bases, with 19 bases separating them. Germline V lookup: CDR1 SGDLS, CDR2 YYNGEE. The CDR3 contains 17 residues. CDR3 DNA: TGTGCCAGCAGCGTAGCTTCCGGGACAACAGGGATCGGGGAGCTGTTTTTT. Translated, it gives CASSVASGTTGIGELFF.

The gene calls are TRBV9 and TRBJ2-7, with D perhaps matching TRBD2 (6 bases). Germline V gene sequence: CDR1 SGDLS, CDR2 YYNGEE. Trimming took 4 bases from V and 1 from J, leaving 12 bases between them. The CDR3 totals 14 residues. CDR3 region: CASSTTTSSYEQYF. CDR3 sequence (DNA): TGTGCCAGCAGCACGACGACTAGTTCCTACGAGCAGTACTTC.

V usage is TRBV30 and J usage is TRBJ1-2, with a weak D call TRBD1 (5 bases). Germline V gene sequence: CDR1 GTSNPN, CDR2 SVGIG (reference sequence). The CDR3 totals 15 residues. With 0 bases removed from V and 4 bases from J, the gap between germline ends came to 15 bases. The CDR3 DNA is TGTGCCTGGAGTGTACTCGGGGGAGTGAGCTATGGCTACACCTTC. Translated: CAWSVLGGVSYGYTF.

The V call is TRBV18, the J call TRBJ2-3; D is unclear. The CDR3 is made up of 15 amino acids. V lost 6 bases and J lost 1, with 14 bases in between. Looked up from germline, CDR1 is KGHSH and CDR2 is LQKENI. The CDR3 sequence: CASSPHPSGTDTQYF. The CDR3 DNA follows: TGTGCCAGCTCTCCCCACCCGTCGGGCACAGATACGCAGTATTTT.

V and J are TRBV6-5 and TRBJ1-5; D uncertain. The V gene's germline CDR1 is MNHEY and CDR2 SVGAGI. This CDR3 is built from 14 residues. Between the trimmed V and J ends, which lost 4 bases and 4 bases, there was a span of 11 bases. The CDR3 sequence: CASSSAISNQPQHF. CDR3 DNA: TGTGCCAGCAGTTCCGCGATCAGTAATCAGCCCCAGCATTTT.

The rearrangement links TRBV7-8 to TRBJ2-1; D call uncertain. Germline CDR1 and CDR2: SGHVS and FQNEAQ. There are 15 residues in the CDR3. Between the trimmed V and J ends, which lost 3 bases and 0 bases, there was a span of 9 bases. Here the CDR3 reads CASSLRISSYNEQFF. The CDR3 nucleotides read TGTGCCAGCAGCTTGAGGATTAGCTCCTACAATGAGCAGTTCTTC.

The gene calls are TRBV5-4 and TRBJ2-7, with unresolved D. Per the germline V gene, CDR1 is SGHNT and CDR2 is YYREEE (reference sequence). The CDR3 covers 14 residues. V lost 1 base and J lost 2, with 10 bases in between. The CDR3 here is CASSLSGAAYEQYF. The CDR3 DNA reads as TGTGCCAGCAGCTTGTCGGGCGCAGCCTACGAGCAGTACTTC.

The V and J genes are TRBV9 and TRBJ2-2; D perhaps matches TRBD1 (6 bases). The CDR3 covers 16 residues. Germline lookup yields CDR1 SGDLS and CDR2 YYNGEE. With 3 bases removed from V and 3 bases from J, the gap between germline ends came to 15 bases. The DNA of the CDR3 is TGTGCCAGCAGCGCCGCAGGGGTTTTGGACACCGGGGAGCTGTTTTTT. Translating it yields CASSAAGVLDTGELFF.